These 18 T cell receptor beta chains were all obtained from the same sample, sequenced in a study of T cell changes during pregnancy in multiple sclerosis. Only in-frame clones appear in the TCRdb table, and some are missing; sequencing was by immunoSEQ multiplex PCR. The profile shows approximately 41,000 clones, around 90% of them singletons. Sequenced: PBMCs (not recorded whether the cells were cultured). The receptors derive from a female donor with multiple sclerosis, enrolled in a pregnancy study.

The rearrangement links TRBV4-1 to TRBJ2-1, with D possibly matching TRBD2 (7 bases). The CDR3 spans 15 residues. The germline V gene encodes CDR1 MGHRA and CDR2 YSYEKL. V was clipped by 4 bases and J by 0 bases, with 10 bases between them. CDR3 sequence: CASSRGGSSYNEQFF. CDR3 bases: TGCGCCAGCAGCCGGGGGGGCAGCTCCTACAATGAGCAGTTCTTC.

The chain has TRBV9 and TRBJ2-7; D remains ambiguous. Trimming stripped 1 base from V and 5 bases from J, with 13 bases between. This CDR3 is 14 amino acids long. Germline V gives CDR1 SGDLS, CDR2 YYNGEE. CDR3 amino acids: CASSVRPARDEQYF. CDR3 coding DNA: TGTGCCAGCAGCGTAAGGCCCGCTCGCGACGAGCAGTACTTC.

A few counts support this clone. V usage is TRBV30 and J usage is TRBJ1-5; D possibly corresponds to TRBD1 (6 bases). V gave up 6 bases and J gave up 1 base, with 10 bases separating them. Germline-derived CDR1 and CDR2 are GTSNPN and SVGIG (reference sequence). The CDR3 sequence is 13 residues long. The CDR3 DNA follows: TGTGCCTGTGCACAGGGAAGCAATCAGCCCCAGCATTTT. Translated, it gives CACAQGSNQPQHF.

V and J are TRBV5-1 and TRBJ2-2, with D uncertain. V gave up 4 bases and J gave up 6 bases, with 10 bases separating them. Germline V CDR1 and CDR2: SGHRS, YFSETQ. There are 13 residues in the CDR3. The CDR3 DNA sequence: TGCGCCAGCAGCACCGACCCGGCCGGGGAGCTGTTTTTT. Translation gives CASSTDPAGELFF.

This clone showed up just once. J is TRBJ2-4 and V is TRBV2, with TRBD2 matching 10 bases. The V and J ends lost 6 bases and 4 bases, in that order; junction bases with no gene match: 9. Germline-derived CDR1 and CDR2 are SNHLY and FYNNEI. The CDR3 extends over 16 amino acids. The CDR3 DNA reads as TGTGCCAGCAGCGAGCTAGCGGGAGATGAGAAAAACATTCAGTACTTC. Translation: CASSELAGDEKNIQYF.

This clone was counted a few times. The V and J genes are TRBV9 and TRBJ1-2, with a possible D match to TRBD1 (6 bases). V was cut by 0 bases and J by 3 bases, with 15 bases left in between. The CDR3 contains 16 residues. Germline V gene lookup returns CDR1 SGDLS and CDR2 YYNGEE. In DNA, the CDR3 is TGTGCCAGCAGCGTAGGAGCTCAGGGGAGTCACTATGGCTACACCTTC. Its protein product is CASSVGAQGSHYGYTF.

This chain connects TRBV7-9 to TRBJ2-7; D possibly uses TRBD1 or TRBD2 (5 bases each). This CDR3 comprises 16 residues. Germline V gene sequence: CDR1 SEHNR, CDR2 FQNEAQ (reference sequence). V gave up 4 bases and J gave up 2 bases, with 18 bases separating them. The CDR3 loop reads CASSWLTGDRPYEQYF. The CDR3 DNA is TGTGCCAGCAGCTGGTTAACCGGGGACCGACCCTACGAGCAGTACTTC.

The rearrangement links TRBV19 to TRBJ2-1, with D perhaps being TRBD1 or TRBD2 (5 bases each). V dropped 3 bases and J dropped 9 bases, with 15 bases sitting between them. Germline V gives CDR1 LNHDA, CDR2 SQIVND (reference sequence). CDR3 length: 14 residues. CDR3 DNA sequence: TGTGCCAGTAGTATTAAGGGACCCCTCGGTGAGCAGTTCTTC. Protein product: CASSIKGPLGEQFF.

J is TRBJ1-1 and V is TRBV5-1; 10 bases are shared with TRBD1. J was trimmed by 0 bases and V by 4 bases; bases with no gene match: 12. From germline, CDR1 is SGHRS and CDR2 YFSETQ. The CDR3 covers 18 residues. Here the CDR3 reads CASSRGRGQGNLNTEAFF. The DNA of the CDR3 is TGCGCCAGCAGCCGGGGGAGGGGACAGGGGAATTTGAACACTGAAGCTTTCTTT.

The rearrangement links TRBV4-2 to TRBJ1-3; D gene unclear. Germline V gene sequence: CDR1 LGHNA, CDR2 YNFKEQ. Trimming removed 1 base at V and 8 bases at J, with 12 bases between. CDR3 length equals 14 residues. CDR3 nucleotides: TGTGCCAGCAGCCAAGGGACGCCGCTGGACACCATATATTTT. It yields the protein CASSQGTPLDTIYF.

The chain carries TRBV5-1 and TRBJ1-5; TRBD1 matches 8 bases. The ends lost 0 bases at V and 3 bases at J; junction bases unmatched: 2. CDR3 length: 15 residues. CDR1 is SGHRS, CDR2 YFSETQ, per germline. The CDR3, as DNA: TGCGCCAGCAGCTTGGGGACAGGGTTCAATCAGCCCCAGCATTTT. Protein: CASSLGTGFNQPQHF.

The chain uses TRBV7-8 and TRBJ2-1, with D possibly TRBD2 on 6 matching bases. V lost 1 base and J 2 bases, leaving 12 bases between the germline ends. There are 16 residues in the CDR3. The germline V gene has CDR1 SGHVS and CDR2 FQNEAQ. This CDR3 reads CASSLVGGGTYNEQFF. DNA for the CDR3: TGTGCCAGCAGCTTAGTGGGGGGAGGAACCTACAATGAGCAGTTCTTC.

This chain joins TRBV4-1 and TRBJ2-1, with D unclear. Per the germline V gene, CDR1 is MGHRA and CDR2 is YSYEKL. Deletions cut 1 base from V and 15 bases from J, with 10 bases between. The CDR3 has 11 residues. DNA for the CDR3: TGCGCCAGCAGCCAAGGGCCAGTTCCGTTCTTC. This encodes CASSQGPVPFF.

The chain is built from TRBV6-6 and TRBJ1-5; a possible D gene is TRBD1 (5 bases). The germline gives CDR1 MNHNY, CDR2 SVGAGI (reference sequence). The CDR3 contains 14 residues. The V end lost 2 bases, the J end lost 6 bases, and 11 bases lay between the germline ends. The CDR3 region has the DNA TGTGCCAGCAGTTACGATTGGGGGAGTCAGCCCCAGCATTTT. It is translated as CASSYDWGSQPQHF.

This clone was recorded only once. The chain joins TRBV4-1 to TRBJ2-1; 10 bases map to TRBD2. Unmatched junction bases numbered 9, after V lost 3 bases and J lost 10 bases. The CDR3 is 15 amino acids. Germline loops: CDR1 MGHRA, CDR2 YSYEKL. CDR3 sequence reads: CASSQDLAGAREQFF. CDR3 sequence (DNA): TGCGCCAGCAGCCAGGACCTAGCGGGAGCAAGGGAGCAGTTCTTC.

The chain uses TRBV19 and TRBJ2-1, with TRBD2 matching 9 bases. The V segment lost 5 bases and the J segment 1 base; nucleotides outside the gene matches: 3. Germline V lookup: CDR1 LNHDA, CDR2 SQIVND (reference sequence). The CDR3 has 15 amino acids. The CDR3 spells CASSQSGRSYNEQFF. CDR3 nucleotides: TGTGCCAGTAGTCAGAGCGGGAGGTCCTACAATGAGCAGTTCTTC. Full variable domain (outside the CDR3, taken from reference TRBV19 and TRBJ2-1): DGGITQSPKYLFRKEGQNVTLSCEQNLNHDAMYWYRQDPGQGLRLIYYSQIVNDFQKGDIAEGYSVSREKKESFPLTVTSAQKNPTAFYLCASSQSGRSYNEQFFGPGTRLTVL.

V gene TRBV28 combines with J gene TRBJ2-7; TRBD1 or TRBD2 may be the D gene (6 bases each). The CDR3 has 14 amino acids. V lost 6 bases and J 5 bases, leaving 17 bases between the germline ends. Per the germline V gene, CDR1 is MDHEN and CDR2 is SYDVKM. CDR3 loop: CASRRGGIVDEQYF. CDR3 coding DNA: TGTGCCAGCAGGAGAGGGGGGATCGTCGACGAGCAGTACTTC.

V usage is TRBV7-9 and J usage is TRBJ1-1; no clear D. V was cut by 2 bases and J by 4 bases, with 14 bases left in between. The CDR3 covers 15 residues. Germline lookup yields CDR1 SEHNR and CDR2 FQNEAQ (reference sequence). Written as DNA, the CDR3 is TGTGCCAGCAGCTTATTAGGCGGGCCGCCCACTGAAGCTTTCTTT. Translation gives CASSLLGGPPTEAFF. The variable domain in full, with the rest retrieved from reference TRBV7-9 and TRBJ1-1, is DTGVSQNPRHKITKRGQNVTFRCDPISEHNRLYWYRQTLGQGPEFLTYFQNEAQLEKSRLLSDRFSAERPKGSFSTLEIQRTEQGDSAMYLCASSLLGGPPTEAFFGQGTRLTVV.